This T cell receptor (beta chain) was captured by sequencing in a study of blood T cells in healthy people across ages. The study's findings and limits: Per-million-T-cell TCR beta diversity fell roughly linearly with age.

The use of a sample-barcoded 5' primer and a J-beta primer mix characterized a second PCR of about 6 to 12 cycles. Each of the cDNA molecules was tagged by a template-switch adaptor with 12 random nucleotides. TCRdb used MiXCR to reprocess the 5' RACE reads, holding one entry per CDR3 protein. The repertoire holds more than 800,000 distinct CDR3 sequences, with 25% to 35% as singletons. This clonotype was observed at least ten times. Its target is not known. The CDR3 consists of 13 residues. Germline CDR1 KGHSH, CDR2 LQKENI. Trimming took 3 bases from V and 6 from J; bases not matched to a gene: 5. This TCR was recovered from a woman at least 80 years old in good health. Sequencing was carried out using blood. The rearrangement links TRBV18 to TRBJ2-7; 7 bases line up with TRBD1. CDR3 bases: TGTGCCAGCTCACCGGACAGGTTCAGCGAGCAGTACTTC. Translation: CASSPDRFSEQYF.